This T cell receptor (beta chain) came from a study of cytomegalovirus exposure and HLA in healthy donors. The assay was immunoSEQ multiplex PCR, and TCRdb's table has in-frame clones only and misses some. The sample yields about 350,000 clones, 87% seen once. This CDR3 is 12 amino acids long. Germline-derived CDR1 and CDR2 are GTSNPN and SVGIG (reference sequence). Trimming left V 0 bases short and J 7 bases short, with 9 bases between. The sequenced sample was PBMCs. The TCR sequence derives from a woman in her twenties or thirties in good health and CMV-seropositive. The chain joins TRBV30 to TRBJ2-5; D remains unclear. In DNA, the CDR3 is TGTGCCTGGAGTGTACTTGGTAGGACCCAGTACTTC. Amino acid sequence: CAWSVLGRTQYF.